These T cell receptor beta chains were read from a single sample in a study of lymphopenia after photon versus proton radiotherapy. Profiling relied on immunoSEQ multiplex PCR, and the TCRdb table lists in-frame clones only, not all of them. This table holds 40,000 or so clones, approximately 83% found once. Source: peripheral blood, taken from a patient treated with photon-based radiotherapy. Receptors originate from a man aged 40-55 years with gastric cancer. Each CDR3 is given with its conserved first and last residue. A D gene is named only where the DNA matches it firmly. Size values are once, few and many counts, or a class for expanded clones, and some rows have none.

V gene	clone size	D gene	J gene	CDR3 protein	CDR3 DNA
TRBV21-1	once	.	TRBJ1-1	CASSKRGLATFF	TGTGCCAGCAGCAAAAGGGGACTTGCAACTTTCTTT
TRBV19	.	TRBD2	TRBJ2-2	CASSPWTSENTGELFF	TGTGCCAGTAGTCCTTGGACTAGCGAGAACACCGGGGAGCTGTTTTTT
TRBV9	.	.	TRBJ2-2	CASSVVSTNTGELFF	TGTGCCAGCAGCGTAGTGTCCACGAACACCGGGGAGCTGTTTTTT
TRBV11-2	once	TRBD1	TRBJ2-5	CASSITGGREETQYF	TGTGCCAGCAGCATAACAGGGGGTCGGGAAGAGACCCAGTACTTC
TRBV7-1	once	TRBD2	TRBJ2-1	CASSLREGTSGLHEQFF	TGTGCCAGCAGCCTAAGAGAGGGGACTAGCGGGTTGCATGAGCAGTTCTTC
TRBV18	.	.	TRBJ2-7	CASSQEYYGSTYEQYF	TGTGCCAGCTCACAGGAGTACTATGGGTCCACCTACGAGCAGTACTTC
TRBV7-2	.	TRBD1	TRBJ1-6	CASSVRDSPIYNSPLHF	TGTGCCAGCAGCGTCAGGGACAGTCCAATCTATAATTCACCCCTCCACTTT
TRBV11-3	.	TRBD2	TRBJ2-7	CASSFRTSGGYEQYF	TGTGCCAGCAGTTTCCGGACTAGCGGGGGATACGAGCAGTACTTC
TRBV11-2	.	.	TRBJ1-6	CASSLELSGNSPLHF	TGTGCCAGCAGCTTAGAACTTTCGGGTAATTCACCCCTCCACTTT
TRBV7-7	.	.	TRBJ2-2	CASSLEQGNTGELFF	TGTGCCAGCAGCTTAGAACAGGGGAACACCGGGGAGCTGTTTTTT
TRBV29-1	.	TRBD1	TRBJ1-2	CSVEELGQGAWGYTF	TGCAGCGTTGAAGAATTAGGACAGGGGGCTTGGGGCTACACCTTC
TRBV2	.	TRBD1	TRBJ2-5	CASSPGGGQETQYF	TGTGCCAGCAGCCCAGGGGGTGGGCAAGAGACCCAGTACTTC
TRBV7-2	few	TRBD1	TRBJ2-7	CASSSQGQGQQYF	TGTGCCAGCAGCTCCCAGGGACAGGGCCAGCAGTACTTC
TRBV10-3	.	TRBD1	TRBJ1-4	CAISESGQGGISNEKLFF	TGTGCCATCAGTGAATCGGGACAGGGGGGGATATCGAATGAAAAACTGTTTTTT
TRBV6-6	.	TRBD1	TRBJ2-1	CASSSPDRGDNNEQFF	TGTGCCAGCAGTAGCCCAGACAGGGGGGATAACAATGAGCAGTTCTTC
TRBV30	once	TRBD2	TRBJ2-2	CAWGGTSGSGELFF	TGTGCCTGGGGGGGAACTAGCGGTAGCGGGGAGCTGTTTTTT
TRBV6-5	.	TRBD2	TRBJ2-7	CASRLTSVDEQYF	TGTGCCAGCAGGCTCACTAGCGTAGACGAGCAGTACTTC
TRBV5-6	once	TRBD1	TRBJ2-7	CASRPTGGVNSEQYF	TGTGCCAGCAGACCCACAGGGGGCGTAAACTCCGAGCAGTACTTC
TRBV28	.	.	TRBJ2-7	CASTLGSGRYEQYF	TGTGCCAGCACCCTAGGTTCAGGGAGGTACGAGCAGTACTTC
TRBV6-5	.	TRBD1	TRBJ1-6	CASREQGARSPLHF	TGTGCCAGCAGGGAACAGGGGGCGAGGTCACCCCTCCACTTT
TRBV29-1	.	TRBD1	TRBJ1-1	CSAVGQGSTEAFF	TGCAGCGCAGTGGGACAGGGAAGCACTGAAGCTTTCTTT
TRBV10-3	.	.	TRBJ2-7	CAISPGGYEQYF	TGTGCCATCAGCCCCGGCGGCTACGAGCAGTACTTC
TRBV4-2	.	.	TRBJ1-2	CASSQRDGYTF	TGTGCCAGCAGCCAACGGGACGGCTACACCTTC
TRBV19	few	TRBD1	TRBJ1-5	CASRAGGYSNQPQHF	TGTGCCAGTAGGGCAGGGGGCTATAGCAATCAGCCCCAGCATTTT
TRBV6-1	.	.	TRBJ2-1	CASSAVSFDEQFF	TGTGCCAGCAGTGCCGTGTCCTTCGATGAGCAGTTCTTC
TRBV18	.	.	TRBJ2-7	CASSPSGTSYEQYF	TGTGCCAGCTCACCATCAGGGACCTCCTACGAGCAGTACTTC
TRBV5-1	few	.	TRBJ1-1	CASSLFGGASGTEAFF	TGCGCCAGCAGCTTGTTCGGGGGCGCATCGGGCACTGAAGCTTTCTTT
TRBV9	.	TRBD1	TRBJ2-7	CASSPRTGTYEQYF	TGTGCCAGCAGCCCAAGGACAGGGACCTACGAGCAGTACTTC
TRBV7-2	.	TRBD1	TRBJ2-2	CASSRYRGTGELFF	TGTGCCAGCAGCCGGTACAGGGGGACCGGGGAGCTGTTTTTT
TRBV6-5	once	.	TRBJ1-5	CASSYGQHNQPQHF	TGTGCCAGCAGTTACGGACAGCACAATCAGCCCCAGCATTTT
TRBV9	.	.	TRBJ1-6	CASSVDSYNSPLHF	TGTGCCAGCAGCGTAGATTCCTATAATTCACCCCTCCACTTT
TRBV18	.	.	TRBJ1-3	CASSGENSGNTIYF	TGTGCCAGCTCAGGGGAAAACTCTGGAAACACCATATATTTT
TRBV2	.	TRBD1	TRBJ2-7	CASSWDSYEQYF	TGTGCCAGCAGTTGGGACAGCTACGAGCAGTACTTC
TRBV2	.	.	TRBJ2-7	CASSEESGEQYF	TGTGCCAGCAGTGAAGAGTCGGGCGAGCAGTACTTC